A single sample gave rise to the 7 T cell receptor beta chains below, sequenced in a study of human T cells and chemical hapten exposure. From the RACE reads, TCRdb called clonotypes with MiXCR, one entry per CDR3 protein. The sample carries 80,000 to 100,000 distinct CDR3 sequences, 25% to 30% recorded once. Time point specified: patch test 3, about 24 weeks after DPC sensitization. Noted treatment: therapeutic diphenylcyclopropenone sensitization with weekly scalp DPC. Sequencing used whole blood, obtained in connection with sensitization to the hapten diphenylcyclopropenone (DPC). These receptors were obtained from a man aged 40-50 years with alopecia areata. Some clones in this sample may be carry-over from other donors' samples.

The chain joins TRBV7-9 to TRBJ2-1; D gene unclear. The length of the CDR3 is 13 residues. Trimming shortened V by 7 bases and J by 8 bases, and 15 bases separated the two germline ends. CDR1 and CDR2 from the germline V gene are SEHNR and FQNEAQ (reference sequence). The CDR3 sequence is CASTFSQPYEQFF. Here the CDR3 DNA reads TGTGCCAGCACCTTTAGCCAACCGTATGAGCAGTTCTTC.

The sample holds many counts of this clonotype. The rearrangement uses TRBV12-3 or TRBV12-4 and TRBJ2-2, with TRBD2 matching over 12 bases. The CDR3 is 17 amino acids. Trimming cost V 4 bases and J 6 bases; bases outside gene matches: 9. CDR3 protein: CASSSLRTSGMAGELFF. The DNA of the CDR3 is TGTGCCAGCAGTTCACTCCGGACTAGCGGGATGGCCGGGGAGCTGTTTTTT.

For this clonotype: This is likely a read error, given that the CDR3 carries no conserved phenylalanine or tryptophan at its end. V gene TRBV5-1 combines with J gene TRBJ2-5; 9 bases agree with TRBD2. This CDR3 region has 15 residues. The V segment lost 3 bases and the J segment 2 bases; nucleotides outside the gene matches: 5. Germline CDR1 reads SGHRS; CDR2 reads YFSETQ. CDR3 nucleotide sequence: TGCGCCAGCAGCTCTCAGACTAGCGGACAAGAGACCCAGTACTCC. As protein: CASSSQTSGQETQYS.

V usage is TRBV12-3 or TRBV12-4 and J usage is TRBJ2-7; D is undetermined. V dropped 6 bases and J dropped 0 bases, with 12 bases sitting between them. CDR3 length equals 14 residues. CDR3 in amino acids: CASRSDGSSYEQYF. The CDR3 DNA reads as TGTGCCAGCAGATCGGACGGAAGCTCCTACGAGCAGTACTTC.

This clonotype was seen more than once but under ten times. The J gene is TRBJ2-3, the V gene TRBV20-1; 11 bases line up with TRBD2. The CDR3 loop spans 15 amino acids. Germline CDR1 reads DFQATT; CDR2 reads SNEGSKA (reference sequence). With V trimmed by 6 bases and J by 0 bases, 5 bases remained unmatched. CDR3 protein: CSASLAGGSTDTQYF. CDR3 nucleotides: TGCAGTGCCTCCTTAGCGGGAGGGAGCACAGATACGCAGTATTTT.

This clonotype was detected many times. The V gene is TRBV12-3 or TRBV12-4, the J gene TRBJ2-2; possible D gene TRBD2, 7 bases. V was clipped by 10 bases and J by 5 bases, with 17 bases between them. The CDR3 covers 14 residues. CDR3 residues: CATWEGRGTGELFF. DNA for the CDR3: TGTGCCACCTGGGAGGGGAGGGGGACCGGGGAGCTGTTTTTT.

DNA for the CDR3: TGTGCCAGCAGCAAAGCCTTAAAGCAGGGACCCACCGGGGAGCTGTTTTTT. It encodes CASSKALKQGPTGELFF. This sequence joins TRBV21-1 and TRBJ2-2; the table's D call of TRBD1 was not tested on the DNA. TRBV21-1 represents a pseudogene. The CDR3 totals 17 residues.